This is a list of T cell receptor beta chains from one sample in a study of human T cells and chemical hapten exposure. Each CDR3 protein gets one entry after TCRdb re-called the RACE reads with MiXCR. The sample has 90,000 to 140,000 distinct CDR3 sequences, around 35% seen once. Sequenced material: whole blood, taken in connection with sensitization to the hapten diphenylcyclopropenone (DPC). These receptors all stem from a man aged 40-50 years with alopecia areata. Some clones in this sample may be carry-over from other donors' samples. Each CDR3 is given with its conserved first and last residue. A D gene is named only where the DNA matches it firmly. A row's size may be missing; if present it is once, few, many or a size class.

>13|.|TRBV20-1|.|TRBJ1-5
TGCAGTGCGCCTACAGGGCCCCAACAGCCCCAGCATTTT
CSAPTGPQQPQHF
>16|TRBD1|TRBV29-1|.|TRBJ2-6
TGCAGCGTGCGGGACAGGGACCTCTCTGGGGCCAACGTCCTGACTTTC
CSVRDRDLSGANVLTF
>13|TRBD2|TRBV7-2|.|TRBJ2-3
TGTGCCAGCAGACTAGCGGGGACAGATACGCAGTATTTT
CASRLAGTDTQYF
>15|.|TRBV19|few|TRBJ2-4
TGTGCCAGTAGTATGAGGGGTCTAGCCAAAAACATTCAGTACTTC
CASSMRGLAKNIQYF
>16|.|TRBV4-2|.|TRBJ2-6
TGTGCCAGCAGCCAAGAGGTTTCCTCTGGGGCCAACGTCCTGACTTTC
CASSQEVSSGANVLTF
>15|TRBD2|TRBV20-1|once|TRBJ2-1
TGCAGTGCTAGGTTGCAGACTAGCGGGACCAATGAGCAGTTCTTC
CSARLQTSGTNEQFF
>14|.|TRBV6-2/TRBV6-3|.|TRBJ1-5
TGTGCCAGCAGTCTGACAGGTGTCATCTGGCCCCAGCATTTT
CASSLTGVIWPQHF
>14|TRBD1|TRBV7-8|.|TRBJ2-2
TGTGCCATACGGGACAGGGCCCTGGGCGGGGAGCTGTTTTTT
CAIRDRALGGELFF
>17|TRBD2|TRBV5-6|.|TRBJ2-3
TGTGCCAGCAGCTTGGAGGGAGCGGGGGGATACACAGATACGCAGTATTTT
CASSLEGAGGYTDTQYF
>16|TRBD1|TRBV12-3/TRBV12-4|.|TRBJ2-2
TGTGCCAGCAGTTTATCTGGACAGGGGAGGCCCGGGGAGCTGTTTTTT
CASSLSGQGRPGELFF
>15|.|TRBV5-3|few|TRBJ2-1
TGTGCCAGAAGCCTGCAGAGGTACTCCTACAATGAGCAGTTCTTC
CARSLQRYSYNEQFF
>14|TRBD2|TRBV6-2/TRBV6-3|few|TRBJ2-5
TGTGCCAGCAGTACCGGGACTACCGGGTGGACCCAGTACTTC
CASSTGTTGWTQYF
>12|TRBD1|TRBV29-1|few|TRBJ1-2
TGCAGCGGGACAGGAGAAAACTATGGCTACACCTTC
CSGTGENYGYTF
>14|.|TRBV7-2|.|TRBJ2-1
TGTGCCAGCAGCCCCAGGTCGGGTTCGGATGAGCAGTTCTTC
CASSPRSGSDEQFF
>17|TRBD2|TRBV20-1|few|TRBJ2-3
TGCAGTGTTAATAGCGGGACTAGCGGATCTAGCACAGATACGCAGTATTTT
CSVNSGTSGSSTDTQYF
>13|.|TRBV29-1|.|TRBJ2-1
TGCAGCGTTGGGGGGGCTAGATCGAATGAGCAGTTCTTC
CSVGGARSNEQFF
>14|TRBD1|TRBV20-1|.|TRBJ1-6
TGCAGTGCTCCGTTCGGGACAGATAATTCACCCCTCCACTTT
CSAPFGTDNSPLHF
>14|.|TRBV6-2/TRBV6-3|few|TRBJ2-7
TGTGCCAGCCGTTCGAATGCCGGGGCCTACGAGCAGTACTTC
CASRSNAGAYEQYF
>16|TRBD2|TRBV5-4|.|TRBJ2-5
TGTGCCAGCGGGAGCGGGGGCGGAACGTACCAAGAGACCCAGTACTTC
CASGSGGGTYQETQYF
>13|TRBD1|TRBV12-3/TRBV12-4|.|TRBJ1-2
TGTGCCAGCAGACCGGGACAGATCTATGGCTACACCTTC
CASRPGQIYGYTF
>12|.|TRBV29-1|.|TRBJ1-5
TGCAGCGTCGGAAATAGCAATCAGCCCCAGCATTTT
CSVGNSNQPQHF
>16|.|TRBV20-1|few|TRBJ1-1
TGCAGTGCTAGAGCCGCCGAAAGGGGGAGGGGACCATCGGCTTTCTTT
CSARAAERGRGPSAFF
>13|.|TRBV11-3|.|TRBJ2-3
TGTGCCAGCAGCCCACTCGGAAAAGATACGCAGTATTTT
CASSPLGKDTQYF
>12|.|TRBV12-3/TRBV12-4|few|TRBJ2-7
TGTGCCAGCAGTTCTGGGCCAGTGGAGCAGTACTTC
CASSSGPVEQYF
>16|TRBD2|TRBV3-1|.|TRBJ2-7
TGTGCCAGCAGCCAAGATCCAGGCGGGAGGGCCTACGAGCAGTACTTC
CASSQDPGGRAYEQYF
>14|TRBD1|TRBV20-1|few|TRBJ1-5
TGCAGTGCTGCCCGGGACAGGGCAAATCAGCCCCAGCATTTT
CSAARDRANQPQHF
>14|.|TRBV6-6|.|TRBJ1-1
TGTGCCAGCAGCCCGGTGGTCGGTGGCACTGAAGCTTTCTTT
CASSPVVGGTEAFF
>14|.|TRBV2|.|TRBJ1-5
TGTGCCAGCAGGGCTCAATATAGCAATCAGCCCCAGCATTTT
CASRAQYSNQPQHF
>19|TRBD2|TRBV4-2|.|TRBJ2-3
TGTGCCAGCAGCCAACAAACCGGGACTAGCGGGTCTAGCACAGATACGCAGTATTTT
CASSQQTGTSGSSTDTQYF
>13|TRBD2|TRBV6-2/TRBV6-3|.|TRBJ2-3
TGTGCCAGCACGGGGAGGGCTCGAGATACGCAGTATTTT
CASTGRARDTQYF
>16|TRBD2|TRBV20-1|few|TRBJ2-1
TGCAGTGCTAGACACACTTCTAGCGGGAAATACAATGAGCAGTTCTTC
CSARHTSSGKYNEQFF
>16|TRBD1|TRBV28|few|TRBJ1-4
TGTGCCAGCAGCGGATTAGGACAGGGGGCTAGTGAAAAACTGTTTTTT
CASSGLGQGASEKLFF
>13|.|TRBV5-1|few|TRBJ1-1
TGCGCCAGCAGCTCCGGGGCTAGCACTGAAGCTTTCTTT
CASSSGASTEAFF
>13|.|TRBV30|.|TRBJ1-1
TGTGCCTGGAGTGTAGGTTTCAACACTGAAGCTTTCTTT
CAWSVGFNTEAFF
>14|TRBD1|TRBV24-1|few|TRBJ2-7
TGTGCCACCAGTGACCGGACAGGGGGCTACGAGCAGTACTTC
CATSDRTGGYEQYF